Each of the 26 T cell receptor beta chains below was sequenced from the same sample in a study of T cell responses to AZD1222 COVID-19 vaccine. Here immunoSEQ multiplex PCR was the method, and the copy in TCRdb shows in-frame clones only, minus some. The table records about 150,000 clones, 85% to 95% of them present only once. Source: peripheral blood, taken 28 days after the second AZD1222 dose. These receptor sequences come from an adult who received the AZD1222 COVID-19 vaccine.

This rearrangement joins TRBV28 to TRBJ1-2; 7 positions match TRBD1. Germline V gene data show CDR1 as MDHEN and CDR2 as SYDVKM. V lost 6 bases, J lost 4 bases, and 8 bases stayed unmatched. This CDR3 spans 14 amino acids. CDR3 region: CASSPTGSGYGYTF. As DNA, the CDR3 is TGTGCCAGCAGCCCGACAGGGTCTGGCTATGGCTACACCTTC.

The chain uses TRBV4-1 and TRBJ1-4; D is unclear. Trimming cost V 1 base and J 4 bases, with 7 bases left between them. CDR1 is MGHRA, CDR2 YSYEKL, per germline. The CDR3 is made up of 14 amino acids. DNA for the CDR3: TGCGCCAGCAGCCAAGGCAGTCGTAATGAAAAACTGTTTTTT. Protein product: CASSQGSRNEKLFF.

This clone was seen only a few times. This sequence joins TRBV15 and TRBJ1-2; D not resolved. Germline values: CDR1 LNHNV, CDR2 YYDKDF (reference sequence). The V end lost 0 bases, the J end lost 3 bases, and 8 bases lay between the germline ends. This CDR3 spans 14 amino acids. The CDR3 reads CATSRDTAYYGYTF. CDR3 coding DNA: TGTGCCACCAGCAGAGATACAGCGTACTATGGCTACACCTTC.

The chain employs TRBV7-7 and TRBJ1-2, with 7 bases matching TRBD1. The CDR3 length is 13 residues. Trimming at V came to 6 bases and at J to 7 bases, leaving 8 bases not matched to a gene. Per the germline V gene, CDR1 is SSHAT and CDR2 is FNYEAQ (reference sequence). The chain's CDR3 is CASSRGQDSGYTF. The CDR3 DNA reads as TGTGCCAGCAGTCGCGGACAGGATTCTGGCTACACCTTC.

A single count supports this clone. The chain uses TRBV27 and TRBJ1-2; D gene unclear. Trimming stripped 5 bases from V and 2 bases from J, with 12 bases between. This CDR3 spans 14 amino acids. The germline V gene has CDR1 MNHEY and CDR2 SMNVEV (reference sequence). The CDR3 here is CASSRREQNYGYTF. The CDR3 nucleotides read TGTGCCAGCAGTCGACGGGAGCAAAACTATGGCTACACCTTC.

This chain joins TRBV5-1 and TRBJ2-1, with TRBD2 as a possible D gene (6 bases). Germline assignment: CDR1 SGHRS and CDR2 YFSETQ. The CDR3 runs to 14 residues. Trimming removed 6 bases at V and 3 bases at J, with 13 bases between. In DNA form, the CDR3 reads TGCGCCAGCATGGTAGCGGATGTCTACAATGAGCAGTTCTTC. It codes for CASMVADVYNEQFF.

The rearrangement links TRBV3-1 (or the pseudogene TRBV3-2) to TRBJ2-6, with unresolved D. The CDR3 spans 15 residues. CDR1 LGHDT and CDR2 YNNKEL come from the germline V gene (reference sequence). Trimming took off 6 bases at V and 4 bases at J, with 13 bases between the two ends. The CDR3 DNA sequence: TGTGCCAGCAGTCCATCTAGAGCCGGGGCCAACGTCCTGACTTTC. Translating it yields CASSPSRAGANVLTF.

V gene TRBV28 combines with J gene TRBJ2-3; TRBD2 might be the D (6 bases). Germline V CDR1 and CDR2: MDHEN, SYDVKM. Trimming pared 6 bases from V and 2 bases from J, leaving 15 bases between. This CDR3 contains 15 residues. CDR3 in DNA: TGTGCCAGCAGCATTCCTAGCGTCTCCACAGATACGCAGTATTTT. Residues: CASSIPSVSTDTQYF.

This clone was seen once. The V gene is TRBV10-3, the J gene TRBJ1-6; D gene ambiguous. Per germline, CDR1 ENHRY and CDR2 SYGVKD. The ends were cut back, 2 bases at V and 6 bases at J, with 8 bases in the middle. The CDR3 sequence is 14 residues long. In DNA, the CDR3 is TGTGCCATCAGTGAGGCACAGAGTAATTCACCCCTCCACTTT. Protein product: CAISEAQSNSPLHF.

The CDR3 DNA is TGTGCCAGCAGCTACGGTAAGGGCCCCACAGATACGCAGTATTTT. Protein product: CASSYGKGPTDTQYF. The chain employs TRBV3-1 (or the pseudogene TRBV3-2) and TRBJ2-3; D unresolved. V was clipped by 5 bases and J by 2 bases, with 14 bases between them. CDR1 is LGHDT and CDR2 is YNNKEL in the germline V gene (reference sequence). The CDR3 loop spans 15 amino acids.

The chain is built from TRBV2 and TRBJ1-2, with D perhaps matching TRBD1 (6 bases). Germline lookup yields CDR1 SNHLY and CDR2 FYNNEI. Trimming removed 3 bases at V and 5 bases at J, with 25 bases between. The CDR3 length is 18 residues. In nucleotides, the CDR3 is TGTGCCAGCAGTGAGAGTCTACAGGGTTGGACGGACCATTATGGCTACACCTTC. Translated: CASSESLQGWTDHYGYTF.

The rearrangement joins TRBV7-6 to TRBJ1-2, with D unclear. Germline V gives CDR1 SGHVS, CDR2 FNYEAQ. V was clipped by 1 base and J by 6 bases, with 12 bases between them. This CDR3 comprises 14 residues. As DNA, the CDR3 is TGTGCCAGCAGCTTAGACGTGGGCGCACATGGCTACACCTTC. Translated, it gives CASSLDVGAHGYTF.

The CDR3 region is CAWTPGLAGADTQYF. In DNA, the CDR3 is TGTGCCTGGACACCGGGACTAGCGGGAGCAGATACGCAGTATTTT. The rearrangement links TRBV30 to TRBJ2-3; TRBD2 matches 14 bases. The CDR3 has 15 amino acids. Germline V gene data show CDR1 as GTSNPN and CDR2 as SVGIG (reference sequence). J gave up 4 bases and V 4 bases, and 4 bases lay outside the gene matches.

The CDR3 DNA reads as TGTGCCAGCAGTAAGTCAGGGGGGAAGTCGTACGAGCAGTACTTC. Translation gives CASSKSGGKSYEQYF. The chain links TRBV6-2 or TRBV6-3 to TRBJ2-7; a possible D gene is TRBD1 (7 bases). Per the germline V gene, CDR1 is MNHEY and CDR2 is SVGEGT. V shed 5 bases and J shed 4 bases, with 18 bases lying between them. The CDR3 sequence is 15 residues long.

V is TRBV7-8 and J is TRBJ2-3, with D tentatively TRBD2 (6 bases). Trimming stripped 1 base from V and 1 base from J, with 9 bases between. This CDR3 is built from 15 residues. Germline V gene data show CDR1 as SGHVS and CDR2 as FQNEAQ. Here the CDR3 DNA reads TGTGCCAGCAGCTTAGATCCTAGCGGCACAGATACGCAGTATTTT. This encodes CASSLDPSGTDTQYF.

The CDR3 sequence: CASSIQAGGRYEQYF. The CDR3 DNA is TGTGCCAGTAGTATCCAAGCGGGAGGGCGATACGAGCAGTACTTC. The chain links TRBV19 to TRBJ2-7; TRBD2 matches at 10 bases. Unmatched junction bases numbered 6, after V lost 3 bases and J lost 4 bases. Germline CDR1 and CDR2: LNHDA and SQIVND (reference sequence). The CDR3 contains 15 residues.

The chain recombines TRBV5-1 with TRBJ1-1, with no clear D. Germline values: CDR1 SGHRS, CDR2 YFSETQ. CDR3 length: 17 amino acids. V was clipped by 0 bases and J by 5 bases, with 20 bases between them. The CDR3, as DNA: TGCGCCAGCAGCTTGGTCCTGGGCAGCCAACGTCTAACTGAAGCTTTCTTT. This translates into CASSLVLGSQRLTEAFF.

V is TRBV27 and J is TRBJ1-5, with a tentative D call TRBD1 (6 bases). With 5 bases removed from V and 2 bases from J, the gap between germline ends came to 13 bases. Germline V gene sequence: CDR1 MNHEY, CDR2 SMNVEV (reference sequence). This CDR3 comprises 15 residues. This CDR3 reads CASSISTGRNQPQHF. Written as DNA, the CDR3 is TGTGCCAGCAGTATCTCGACAGGCCGCAATCAGCCCCAGCATTTT.

This clone was counted a single time. V is TRBV6-1 and J is TRBJ2-1; D gene uncertain. CDR3 length: 15 amino acids. Trimming shortened V by 2 bases and J by 4 bases, and 12 bases separated the two germline ends. CDR1 MNHNS and CDR2 SASEGT come from the germline V gene. As DNA, the CDR3 is TGTGCCAGCAGTGAACCTCACAGCCCATACAATGAGCAGTTCTTC. It yields the protein CASSEPHSPYNEQFF.

V gene TRBV29-1 combines with J gene TRBJ2-1, with no clear D. The germline V and J ends were trimmed by 2 bases and 6 bases, with 8 bases remaining between them. The CDR3 is 12 amino acids. Germline loops: CDR1 SQVTM, CDR2 ANQGSEA. This CDR3 reads CSVEWGFNEQFF. For the CDR3, the DNA is TGCAGCGTTGAATGGGGTTTCAATGAGCAGTTCTTC.

V gene TRBV28 combines with J gene TRBJ2-7; 7 bases line up with TRBD1. V was clipped by 8 bases and J by 2 bases; unmatched bases: 0. Germline V gene lookup returns CDR1 MDHEN and CDR2 SYDVKM. This CDR3 region has 11 residues. The CDR3 nucleotides are TGTGCCAGCGGGACAGCCTACGAGCAGTACTTC. Translation: CASGTAYEQYF.

CDR3: CARGTGDCTGELFF. CDR3 sequence (DNA): TGTGCCAGAGGGACAGGGGATTGTACCGGGGAGCTGTTTTTT. V usage is TRBV21-1 and J usage is TRBJ2-2; the table's D call TRBD1 went unverified against the DNA. TRBV21-1 is assigned pseudogene status. The CDR3 totals 14 residues.

This chain connects TRBV3-1 (or the pseudogene TRBV3-2) to TRBJ1-2; possibly TRBD1 for D (5 bases). Trimming removed 2 bases from V and 4 bases from J, with 14 bases in between. The CDR3 loop spans 15 amino acids. From germline, CDR1 is LGHDT and CDR2 YNNKEL (reference sequence). The CDR3 nucleotides read TGTGCCAGCAGCCAAAGGTCGGGACCTGGCTATGGCTACACCTTC. Its translation is CASSQRSGPGYGYTF.

The chain joins TRBV5-1 to TRBJ2-3; D is possibly TRBD1 (6 bases). V lost 4 bases and J lost 3, with 12 bases in between. The germline gives CDR1 SGHRS, CDR2 YFSETQ. The CDR3 is 14 residues long. The CDR3 region has the DNA TGCGCCAGCAGCCCCCAAGGGGGAACAGATACGCAGTATTTT. Translating gives CASSPQGGTDTQYF.

The chain couples TRBV6-5 to TRBJ2-1, with D possibly matching TRBD2 (6 bases). The CDR3 spans 15 residues. Germline CDR1 reads MNHEY; CDR2 reads SVGAGI. Trimming stripped 2 bases from V and 0 bases from J, with 8 bases between. The CDR3 reads CASSYPRGSYNEQFF. The DNA of the CDR3 is TGTGCCAGCAGTTACCCGCGGGGCTCCTACAATGAGCAGTTCTTC.

The chain is built from TRBV11-2 and TRBJ1-4, with unresolved D. Germline loops: CDR1 SGHAT, CDR2 FQNNGV. The V end lost 2 bases, the J end lost 7 bases, and 11 bases lay between the germline ends. The CDR3 totals 14 residues. The CDR3: CASSLTRVGEKLFF. Written as DNA, the CDR3 is TGTGCCAGCAGCTTAACAAGGGTCGGTGAAAAACTGTTTTTT.